This T cell receptor (beta chain) stems from a study of cytomegalovirus exposure and HLA in healthy donors. Study conclusions and caveats: It was 164 TCR beta chains that were listed as cytomegalovirus-associated.

This table comes from immunoSEQ multiplex PCR, and its TCRdb copy is limited to in-frame clones, with some not included. The data show roughly 250,000 clones, approximately 86% seen once. This clone was observed a few times. Its antigen remains unknown. CDR1 PRHDT and CDR2 FYEKMQ come from the germline V gene (reference sequence). The germline V and J ends were trimmed by 6 bases and 4 bases, with 10 bases remaining between them. The CDR3 runs to 13 residues. The clonotype comes from a woman younger than 45 in good health and CMV-seropositive. What was sequenced was PBMCs. The chain is built from TRBV13 and TRBJ1-5, with unresolved D. The CDR3: CASSSGSNQPQHF. In nucleotides, the CDR3 is TGTGCCAGCAGTTCGGGTTCAAATCAGCCCCAGCATTTT.